The next 28 T cell receptor beta chains were all read from a single sample in a study of early T cells in non-severe SARS-CoV-2 infection (dated by TCRdb to 2020 to 2023). The library came from 5' RACE. The sequencing machine was a NextSeq 500. TCRdb reanalyzed the raw reads on its own, using fastp at Q25 for trimming and MiXCR for clone calling, and kept in-frame beta chains. Each CDR3 protein gets just one entry, which takes the most common genes and DNA from the rows behind it. For this sample the table gives tens of thousands of distinct CDR3 sequences, of which approximately 13% were detected only once. Roughly 1.4% of the sample is in the top ten clones. Sequenced material: whole blood. The source of these receptors is an adult who was a healthcare worker with PCR-confirmed SARS-CoV-2 infection or an uninfected control (not recorded which).

This clonotype appeared a few times. The chain combines TRBV6-5 with TRBJ1-1, with D perhaps matching TRBD1 (6 bases). V was clipped by 2 bases and J by 4 bases, with 11 bases between them. The CDR3 is 14 residues long. Germline CDR1 reads MNHEY; CDR2 reads SVGAGI. CDR3 bases: TGTGCCAGCAGTTACCAAACAGGGAGCACTGAAGCTTTCTTT. Translating gives CASSYQTGSTEAFF.

This clonotype occurred many times. The rearrangement links TRBV7-2 to TRBJ2-1; D gene unclear. Trimming took off 2 bases at V and 0 bases at J, with 8 bases between the two ends. CDR1 is SGHTA and CDR2 is FQGNSA in the germline V gene. The CDR3 loop spans 15 amino acids. The CDR3 sequence is CASSLLGFSYNEQFF. The DNA of the CDR3 is TGTGCCAGCAGCTTACTAGGATTCTCCTACAATGAGCAGTTCTTC.

This clonotype appeared many times. V and J are TRBV27 and TRBJ1-2; D is unresolved. The CDR3 consists of 12 residues. V was trimmed by 7 bases and J by 4 bases, leaving 10 bases between them. Germline V gives CDR1 MNHEY, CDR2 SMNVEV (reference sequence). As DNA, the CDR3 is TGTGCCAGCAACCTCCCGACCTATGGCTACACCTTC. It is translated as CASNLPTYGYTF.

In this sample, this clonotype turned up many times. The rearrangement joins TRBV12-3 or TRBV12-4 to TRBJ2-7; D remains ambiguous. The ends were cut back, 5 bases at V and 4 bases at J, with 18 bases in the middle. The CDR3 extends over 15 amino acids. DNA of the CDR3: TGTGCCAGCAGTCCCAACCCGTCCCTCTTTTACGAGCAGTACTTC. As protein: CASSPNPSLFYEQYF.

This clonotype was counted at least ten times. The chain employs TRBV12-3 or TRBV12-4 and TRBJ2-5; TRBD1 aligns across 7 bases. Trimming cost V 6 bases and J 2 bases; bases outside gene matches: 3. The CDR3 has 13 residues. The CDR3: CASSPGQQETQYF. CDR3 DNA: TGTGCCAGCAGCCCGGGACAGCAAGAGACCCAGTACTTC.

This clonotype was recorded at least ten times. This chain uses TRBV6-4 with TRBJ2-1, with a tentative D call TRBD1 (6 bases). The germline V and J ends were trimmed by 3 bases and 7 bases, with 13 bases remaining between them. CDR1 MRHNA and CDR2 SNTAGT come from the germline V gene. This CDR3 has 14 residues. The DNA for the CDR3 is TGTGCCAGCAGTGAAACTCCCACAGGGAATGAGCAGTTCTTC. Translated: CASSETPTGNEQFF.

This clonotype was recorded a few times. This chain uses TRBV9 with TRBJ2-1; 8 positions agree with TRBD1. V shed 1 base, J shed 3 bases, and the junction held 9 bases outside the gene matches. The germline gives CDR1 SGDLS, CDR2 YYNGEE. CDR3 size: 17 residues. The CDR3 DNA follows: TGTGCCAGCAGCGTATCCCCAGGGGGCCCTAACTACAATGAGCAGTTCTTC. Encoded protein: CASSVSPGGPNYNEQFF.

V gene TRBV6-5 combines with J gene TRBJ2-7; a possible D gene is TRBD1 (5 bases). This CDR3 spans 14 amino acids. Trimming shortened V by 6 bases and J by 1 base, and 13 bases separated the two germline ends. Germline CDR1 and CDR2: MNHEY and SVGAGI. The CDR3 here is CASRKGSGSYEQYF. CDR3 DNA sequence: TGTGCCAGCAGAAAAGGATCAGGGTCCTACGAGCAGTACTTC.

This clonotype has at least ten counts. This chain links TRBV24-1 with TRBJ1-2; D perhaps matches TRBD1 (5 bases). Germline V lookup: CDR1 KGHDR, CDR2 SFDVKD. Between the trimmed V and J ends, which lost 7 bases and 0 bases, there was a span of 14 bases. The CDR3 totals 15 residues. CDR3 loop: CATSPSGSSNYGYTF. CDR3 DNA sequence: TGTGCCACCAGCCCGTCAGGGTCCTCTAACTATGGCTACACCTTC.

This clonotype came up once. A much larger clonotype is one base distant, so this may be a read error. The rearrangement joins TRBV28 to TRBJ2-7; 9 bases agree with TRBD1. Germline values: CDR1 MDHEN, CDR2 SYDVKM. The CDR3 spans 15 residues. This chain's CDR3 is CASSPRGTGFYEQHF. DNA of the CDR3: TGTGCCAGCAGTCCTCGAGGGACAGGGTTCTACGAGCAGCACTTC.

V and J are TRBV29-1 and TRBJ2-7; D gene unclear. This CDR3 comprises 13 residues. Germline values: CDR1 SQVTM, CDR2 ANQGSEA. Trimming stripped 2 bases from V and 2 bases from J, with 10 bases between. The CDR3 sequence: CSVESPTAYEQYF. DNA of the CDR3: TGCAGCGTTGAATCCCCCACGGCCTACGAGCAGTACTTC.

This clonotype was counted many times. The rearrangement uses TRBV5-1 and TRBJ2-3; D is undetermined. V lost 1 base to trimming and J lost 2 bases, with 11 bases between them. The CDR3 runs to 15 residues. The germline V gene has CDR1 SGHRS and CDR2 YFSETQ. CDR3 loop: CASSLTQILTDTQYF. As DNA, the CDR3 is TGCGCCAGCAGCTTGACCCAAATTCTCACAGATACGCAGTATTTT.

In its sample, this clonotype was seen many times. The chain employs TRBV7-9 and TRBJ1-1; maybe TRBD1 (5 bases). V lost 0 bases, J lost 7 bases, and 9 bases lay in between. The CDR3 consists of 13 residues. CDR1 SEHNR and CDR2 FQNEAQ come from the germline V gene (reference sequence). CDR3 in DNA: TGTGCCAGCAGCTTAGCAGGGGTCGTTGAAGCTTTCTTT. Translated, it gives CASSLAGVVEAFF. Complete variable domain (other parts from reference TRBV7-9 and TRBJ1-1): DTGVSQNPRHKITKRGQNVTFRCDPISEHNRLYWYRQTLGQGPEFLTYFQNEAQLEKSRLLSDRFSAERPKGSFSTLEIQRTEQGDSAMYLCASSLAGVVEAFFGQGTRLTVV.

This clonotype was counted ten times or more. This chain uses TRBV5-1 with TRBJ1-6, with D possibly matching TRBD1 (5 bases). Germline lookup yields CDR1 SGHRS and CDR2 YFSETQ. The ends were cut back, 0 bases at V and 8 bases at J, with 6 bases in the middle. This CDR3 is 13 amino acids long. CDR3 loop: CASSLEGDSPLHF. The CDR3 DNA is TGCGCCAGCAGCTTGGAAGGGGATTCACCCCTCCACTTT.

The table lists this clonotype with a few counts. J is TRBJ1-4 and V is TRBV20-1; D is uncertain. The CDR3 loop spans 13 amino acids. CDR1 is DFQATT, CDR2 SNEGSKA, per germline (reference sequence). Trimming stripped 3 bases from V and 0 bases from J, with 5 bases between. CDR3 bases: TGCAGTGCTAGTAACCCAACTAATGAAAAACTGTTTTTT. As protein: CSASNPTNEKLFF.

This chain links TRBV6-5 with TRBJ2-1, with 11 nucleotides matching TRBD2. CDR1 MNHEY and CDR2 SVGAGI come from the germline V gene. This CDR3 contains 14 residues. J was trimmed by 9 bases and V by 4 bases; bases with no gene match: 5. Written as DNA, the CDR3 is TGTGCCAGCAGTTTTAGCGGGGGGGCTCGTGAGCAGTTCTTC. Translation gives CASSFSGGAREQFF.

This clonotype showed up many times. J is TRBJ2-1 and V is TRBV29-1, with TRBD1 matching over 8 bases. Trimming removed 4 bases from V and 2 bases from J; junction bases left unmatched: 4. Germline V gene sequence: CDR1 SQVTM, CDR2 ANQGSEA. The CDR3 is 14 residues long. CDR3 nucleotide sequence: TGCAGCGTTGTGTGGACAGGGACCTACAATGAGCAGTTCTTC. It is translated as CSVVWTGTYNEQFF.

On this clonotype itself: The conserved final phenylalanine or tryptophan is absent from the CDR3, which likely points to a read error. The chain couples TRBV5-1 to TRBJ2-7; 8 nucleotides align to TRBD2. Trimming removed 4 bases from V and 2 bases from J; junction bases left unmatched: 5. The CDR3 covers 14 residues. Germline CDR1 is SGHRS and CDR2 is YFSETQ. The CDR3 spells CASSVSGGTYEQYS. The CDR3, as DNA: TGCGCCAGCAGCGTCAGCGGGGGAACCTACGAGCAGTACTCC.

CDR3 nucleotide sequence: TGCAGCGTTGAAGGAGGGGGACCGCTCAACTATGGCTACACCTTC. This codes for CSVEGGGPLNYGYTF. V is TRBV29-1 and J is TRBJ1-2; D possibly corresponds to TRBD1 (6 bases). CDR3 size: 15 residues. Trimming stripped 1 base from V and 2 bases from J, with 14 bases between. From germline, CDR1 is SQVTM and CDR2 ANQGSEA. Full variable domain (rest looked up from reference TRBV29-1 and TRBJ1-2): SAVISQKPSRDICQRGTSLTIQCQVDSQVTMMFWYRQQPGQSLTLIATANQGSEATYESGFVIDKFPISRPNLTFSTLTVSNMSPEDSSIYLCSVEGGGPLNYGYTFGSGTRLTVV.

This clonotype showed up just a few times. The final CDR3 position lacks the conserved phenylalanine or tryptophan, pointing to a likely read error. No DNA is shown, since the ends of the CDR3 on it are uncertain; the CDR3 is the one TCRdb lists. J is TRBJ2-7 and V is TRBV27; the DNA was not compared with TRBD1, the D call given in the table. The V gene's germline CDR1 is MNHEY and CDR2 SMNVEV (reference sequence). The CDR3 comprises 11 residues, both ends counted. CDR3 loop: CASGYGTVSVL.

This clonotype was detected only a few times. V and J are TRBV3-1 and TRBJ2-7; D perhaps matches TRBD1 (6 bases). CDR1 and CDR2 (germline): LGHDT, YNNKEL (reference sequence). V lost 0 bases and J 5 bases, leaving 14 bases between the germline ends. The CDR3 contains 15 residues. Written as DNA, the CDR3 is TGTGCCAGCAGCCAAGACCTCAACAGGGTCAACGAGCAGTACTTC. Protein product: CASSQDLNRVNEQYF.

The V call is TRBV5-5, the J call TRBJ2-5; D unresolved. V shed 4 bases and J shed 5 bases, with 9 bases lying between them. Germline assignment: CDR1 SGHKS and CDR2 YYEKEE (reference sequence). This CDR3 contains 12 residues. The CDR3 DNA follows: TGTGCCAGCAGCCGGACCTTCGAGACCCAGTACTTC. This gives the protein CASSRTFETQYF.

This clonotype was observed a few times. The V and J genes are TRBV6-2 or TRBV6-3 and TRBJ2-5; no definite D call. The CDR3 has 12 amino acids. Germline CDR1 MNHEY, CDR2 SVGEGT. The germline V and J ends were trimmed by 8 bases and 9 bases, with 16 bases remaining between them. The CDR3 spells CASVDSGRAQYF. Here the CDR3 DNA reads TGTGCCAGCGTCGATTCCGGCCGTGCCCAGTACTTC.

This clonotype was seen a few times. The rearrangement uses TRBV29-1 and TRBJ1-1, with TRBD1 matching 9 bases. CDR1 is SQVTM and CDR2 is ANQGSEA in the germline V gene. Trimming removed 6 bases from V and 4 bases from J; junction bases left unmatched: 6. The CDR3 runs to 13 residues. The CDR3 DNA reads TGCAGCGTAGCCGGGACAGGGTTCACTGAAGCTTTCTTT. Translating it yields CSVAGTGFTEAFF. Filled out from reference TRBV29-1 and TRBJ1-1, the complete variable domain reads SAVISQKPSRDICQRGTSLTIQCQVDSQVTMMFWYRQQPGQSLTLIATANQGSEATYESGFVIDKFPISRPNLTFSTLTVSNMSPEDSSIYLCSVAGTGFTEAFFGQGTRLTVV.

This clonotype has more than one count but fewer than ten. This chain connects TRBV18 to TRBJ2-2, with a weak D call TRBD1 (6 bases). The V end was cut by 3 bases, the J end by 5 bases, with 16 bases between. The germline V gene has CDR1 KGHSH and CDR2 LQKENI. The CDR3 runs 16 residues. The CDR3 DNA follows: TGTGCCAGCTCACCTCAAGAACAGGGAATAACCGGGGAGCTGTTTTTT. It encodes CASSPQEQGITGELFF. The variable domain in full, with the rest retrieved from reference TRBV18 and TRBJ2-2, is NAGVMQNPRHLVRRRGQEARLRCSPMKGHSHVYWYRQLPEEGLKFMVYLQKENIIDESGMPKERFSAEFPKEGPSILRIQQVVRGDSAAYFCASSPQEQGITGELFFGEGSRLTVL.

A single count supports this clonotype. This chain connects TRBV29-1 to TRBJ2-1; 7 nucleotides match TRBD1. The CDR3 contains 12 residues. The germline CDR1 and CDR2 sequences are SQVTM and ANQGSEA. V was clipped by 6 bases and J by 8 bases; unmatched bases: 7. CDR3 amino acids: CSVLNRGHEQFF. Here the CDR3 DNA reads TGCAGCGTCCTAAACAGGGGCCATGAGCAGTTCTTC.

The chain joins TRBV21-1 to TRBJ2-5; TRBD1 reflects the table's D call only, with no check against the DNA. TRBV21-1 is assigned pseudogene status. The CDR3 totals 15 residues. CDR3 amino acids: CASSKGDRKKETQYF. The CDR3 coding sequence is TGTGCCAGCAGCAAAGGGGACCGAAAAAAAGAGACCCAGTACTTC.

This clonotype was detected ten times or more. This chain joins TRBV7-2 and TRBJ2-5, with D possibly TRBD2 on 6 matching bases. Germline CDR1 reads SGHTA; CDR2 reads FQGNSA. The V end lost 1 base, the J end lost 2 bases, and 8 bases lay between the germline ends. The CDR3 is made up of 14 amino acids. CDR3 coding DNA: TGTGCCAGCAGCTTAGTGGGGGGACAAGAGACCCAGTACTTC. This gives the protein CASSLVGGQETQYF.